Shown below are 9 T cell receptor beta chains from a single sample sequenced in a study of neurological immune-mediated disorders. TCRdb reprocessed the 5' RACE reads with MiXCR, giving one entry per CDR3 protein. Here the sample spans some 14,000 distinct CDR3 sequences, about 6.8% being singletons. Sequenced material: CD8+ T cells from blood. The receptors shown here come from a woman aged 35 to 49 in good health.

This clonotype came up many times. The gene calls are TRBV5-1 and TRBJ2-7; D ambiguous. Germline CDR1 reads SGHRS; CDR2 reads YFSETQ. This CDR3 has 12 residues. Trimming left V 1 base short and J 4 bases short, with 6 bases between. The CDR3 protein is CASSLWGYEQYF. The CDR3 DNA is TGCGCCAGCAGCTTGTGGGGATACGAGCAGTACTTC.

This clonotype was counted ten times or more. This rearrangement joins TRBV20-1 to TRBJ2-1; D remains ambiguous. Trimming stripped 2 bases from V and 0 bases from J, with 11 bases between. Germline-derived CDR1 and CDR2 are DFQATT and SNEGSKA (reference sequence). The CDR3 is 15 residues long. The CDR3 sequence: CSARPQGFSYNEQFF. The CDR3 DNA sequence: TGCAGTGCTAGACCTCAAGGTTTCTCCTACAATGAGCAGTTCTTC.

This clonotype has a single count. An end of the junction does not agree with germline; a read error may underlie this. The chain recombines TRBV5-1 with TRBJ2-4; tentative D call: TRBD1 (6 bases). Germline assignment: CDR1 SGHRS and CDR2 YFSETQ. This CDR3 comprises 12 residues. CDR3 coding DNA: TGCGCCAGCCGTTGGACAGAAAACATTCAGTGCTTC. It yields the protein CASRWTENIQCF. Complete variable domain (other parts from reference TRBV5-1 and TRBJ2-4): KAGVTQTPRYLIKTRGQQVTLSCSPISGHRSVSWYQQTPGQGLQFLFEYFSETQRNKGNFPGRFSGRQFSNSRSEMNVSTLELGDSALYLCASRWTENIQCFGAGTRLSVL.

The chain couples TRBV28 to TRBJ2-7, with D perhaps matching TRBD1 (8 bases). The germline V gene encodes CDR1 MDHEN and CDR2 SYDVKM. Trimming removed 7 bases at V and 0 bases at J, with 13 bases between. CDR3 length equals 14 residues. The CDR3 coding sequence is TGTGCCAGCACGGACAGGGAGGGCTCCTACGAGCAGTACTTC. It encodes CASTDREGSYEQYF.

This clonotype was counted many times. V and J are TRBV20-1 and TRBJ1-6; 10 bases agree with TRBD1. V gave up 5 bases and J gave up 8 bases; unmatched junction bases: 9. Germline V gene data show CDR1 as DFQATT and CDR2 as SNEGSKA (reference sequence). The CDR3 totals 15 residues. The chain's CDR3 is CSAPDRGFWDSPLHF. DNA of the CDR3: TGCAGTGCTCCGGACAGGGGGTTTTGGGATTCACCCCTCCACTTT.

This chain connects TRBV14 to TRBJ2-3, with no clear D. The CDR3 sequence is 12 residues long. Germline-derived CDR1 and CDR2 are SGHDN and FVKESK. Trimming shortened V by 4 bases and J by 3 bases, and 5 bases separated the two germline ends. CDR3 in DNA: TGTGCCAGCAGCCGAGCAACAGATACGCAGTATTTT. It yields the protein CASSRATDTQYF. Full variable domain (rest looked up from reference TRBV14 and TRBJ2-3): EAGVTQFPSHSVIEKGQTVTLRCDPISGHDNLYWYRRVMGKEIKFLLHFVKESKQDESGMPNNRFLAERTGGTYSTLKVQPAELEDSGVYFCASSRATDTQYFGPGTRLTVL.

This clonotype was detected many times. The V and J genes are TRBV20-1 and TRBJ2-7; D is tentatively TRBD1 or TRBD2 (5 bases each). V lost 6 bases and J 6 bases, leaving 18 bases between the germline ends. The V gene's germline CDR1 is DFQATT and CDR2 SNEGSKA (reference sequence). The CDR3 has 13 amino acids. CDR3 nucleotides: TGCAGTGCATCGCCGGGACCAATATCCGAGCAGTACTTC. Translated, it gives CSASPGPISEQYF.

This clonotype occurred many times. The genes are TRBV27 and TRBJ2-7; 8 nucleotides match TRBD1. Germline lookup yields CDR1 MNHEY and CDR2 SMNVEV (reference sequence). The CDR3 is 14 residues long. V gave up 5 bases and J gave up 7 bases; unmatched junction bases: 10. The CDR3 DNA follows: TGTGCCAGCAGTCCCAGGGGGCACGGAAGGGAGCAGTACTTC. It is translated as CASSPRGHGREQYF.

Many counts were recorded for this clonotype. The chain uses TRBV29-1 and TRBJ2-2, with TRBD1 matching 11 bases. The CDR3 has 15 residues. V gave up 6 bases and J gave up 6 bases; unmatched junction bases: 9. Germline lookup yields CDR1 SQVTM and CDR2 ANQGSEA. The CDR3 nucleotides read TGCAGCGTAACCGGGACAGGGGGTGAAGCCGGGGAGCTGTTTTTT. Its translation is CSVTGTGGEAGELFF.